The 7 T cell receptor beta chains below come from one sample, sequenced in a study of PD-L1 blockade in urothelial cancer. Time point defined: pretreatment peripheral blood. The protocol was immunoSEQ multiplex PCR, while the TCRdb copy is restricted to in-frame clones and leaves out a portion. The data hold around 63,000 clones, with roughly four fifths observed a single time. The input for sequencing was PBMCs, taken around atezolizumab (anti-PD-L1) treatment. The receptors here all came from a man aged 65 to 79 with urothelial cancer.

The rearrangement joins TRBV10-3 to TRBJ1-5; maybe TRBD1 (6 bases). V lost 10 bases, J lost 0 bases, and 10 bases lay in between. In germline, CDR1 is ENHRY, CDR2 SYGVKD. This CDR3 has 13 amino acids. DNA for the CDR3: TGTGCCACACAGGGTTTTAGCAATCAGCCCCAGCATTTT. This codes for CATQGFSNQPQHF.

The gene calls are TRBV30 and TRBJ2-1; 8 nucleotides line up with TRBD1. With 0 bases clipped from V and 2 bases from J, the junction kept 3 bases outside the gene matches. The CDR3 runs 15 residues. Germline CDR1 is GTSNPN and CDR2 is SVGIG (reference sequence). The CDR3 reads CAWSVSGGPYNEQFF. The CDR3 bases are TGTGCCTGGAGTGTATCAGGGGGCCCCTACAATGAGCAGTTCTTC. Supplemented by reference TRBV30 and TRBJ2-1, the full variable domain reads SQTIHQWPATLVQPVGSPLSLECTVEGTSNPNLYWYRQAAGRGLQLLFYSVGIGQISSEVPQNLSASRPQDRQFILSSKKLLLSDSGFYLCAWSVSGGPYNEQFFGPGTRLTVL.

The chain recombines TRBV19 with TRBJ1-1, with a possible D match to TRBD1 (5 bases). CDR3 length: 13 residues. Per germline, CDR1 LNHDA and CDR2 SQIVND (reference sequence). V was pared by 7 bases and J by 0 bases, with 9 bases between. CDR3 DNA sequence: TGTGCCAGTACCCCAGGGATGAACACTGAAGCTTTCTTT. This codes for CASTPGMNTEAFF.

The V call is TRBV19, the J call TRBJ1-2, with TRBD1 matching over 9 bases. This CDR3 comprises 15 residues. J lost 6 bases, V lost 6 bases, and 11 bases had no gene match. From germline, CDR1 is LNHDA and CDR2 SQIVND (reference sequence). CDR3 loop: CASSQGAGQGNGYTF. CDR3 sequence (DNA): TGTGCCAGTAGCCAAGGAGCGGGACAGGGAAATGGCTACACCTTC.

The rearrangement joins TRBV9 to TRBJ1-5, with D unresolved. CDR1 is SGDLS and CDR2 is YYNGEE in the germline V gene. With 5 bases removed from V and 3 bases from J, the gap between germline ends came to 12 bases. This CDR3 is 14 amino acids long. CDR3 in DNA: TGTGCCAGCAGTTCCCCGGGTGCCAATCAGCCCCAGCATTTT. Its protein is CASSSPGANQPQHF.

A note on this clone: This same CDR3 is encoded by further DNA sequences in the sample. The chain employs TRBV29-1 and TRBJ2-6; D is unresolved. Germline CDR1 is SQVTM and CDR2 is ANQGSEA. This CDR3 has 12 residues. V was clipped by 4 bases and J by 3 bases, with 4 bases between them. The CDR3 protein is CSVAGGANVLTF. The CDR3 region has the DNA TGCAGCGTTGCGGGTGGGGCCAACGTCCTGACTTTC.

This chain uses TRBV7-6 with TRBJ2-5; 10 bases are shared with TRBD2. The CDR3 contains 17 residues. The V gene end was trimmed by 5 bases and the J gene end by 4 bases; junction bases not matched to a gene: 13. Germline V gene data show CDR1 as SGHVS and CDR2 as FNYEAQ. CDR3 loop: CASSRPLAGVLGETQYF. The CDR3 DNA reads TGTGCCAGCAGCCGCCCGCTAGCGGGAGTATTGGGAGAGACCCAGTACTTC.